This TCR beta chain was sequenced during a study of T cells expressing NK-cell markers. It was by 5'RACE template switching with UMIs that TCR beta cDNA was made. TCRdb reprocessed the 5' RACE reads; each CDR3 protein has one entry and no DNA is given. Recorded for this sample: some 500,000 distinct CDR3 sequences. This CDR3 comprises 15 residues. This receptor was taken from a woman between 50 and 59 years old in good health. Input material: blood T cells: a sorted CD56 or NKG2C T cell subset, CD4+ or CD8+ T cells, or bulk PBMC T cells (not recorded which). The V gene is TRBV12-3 or TRBV12-4, the J gene TRBJ1-3; TCRdb returns TRBD1, unconfirmable since there is no DNA. The chain's CDR3 is CASRPNTGSGNTIYF.